Listed below are T cell receptor beta chains from one sample, sequenced in a study of cytotoxic CD8 clonotypes in ibrutinib-treated CLL. Clones were sequenced by immunoSEQ multiplex PCR, and TCRdb holds only the in-frame ones, with some missing. The table includes 150,000 to 200,000 clones, roughly 84% detected once. Sequencing used PBMCs, obtained at disease progression, from a patient treated with ibrutinib. Receptor source: a human donor with chronic lymphocytic leukemia. The CDR3 runs from the conserved cysteine through the conserved F or W. Fields, in order: clone size, J gene, D gene, V gene, CDR3 protein, CDR3 DNA. A D gene is named only where the DNA matches it firmly. Clone size is stated in some rows and not others, as once, few, many or a class when expanded.

clone size: -; J gene: TRBJ2-7; D gene: TRBD1; V gene: TRBV11-2; CDR3 protein: CASSLGPRGLTYEQYF; CDR3 DNA: TGTGCCAGCAGCTTAGGCCCCAGGGGGTTAACCTACGAGCAGTACTTC
clone size: many; J gene: TRBJ2-1; D gene: TRBD2; V gene: TRBV7-6; CDR3 protein: CASSTRTSGRARYNEQFF; CDR3 DNA: TGTGCCAGCAGCACCCGGACTAGCGGGAGGGCACGCTACAATGAGCAGTTCTTC
clone size: -; J gene: TRBJ2-3; D gene: -; V gene: TRBV9; CDR3 protein: CASSVEVGTDTQYF; CDR3 DNA: TGTGCCAGCAGCGTAGAGGTGGGCACAGATACGCAGTATTTT
clone size: -; J gene: TRBJ1-5; D gene: TRBD1; V gene: TRBV5-1; CDR3 protein: CVSSAGDSQPQHF; CDR3 DNA: TGCGTCAGCAGCGCTGGGGACAGTCAGCCCCAGCATTTT
clone size: -; J gene: TRBJ2-7; D gene: TRBD2; V gene: TRBV7-9; CDR3 protein: CASSRTTSGRGYDEQYF; CDR3 DNA: TGTGCCAGCAGCCGTACCACTAGCGGGAGAGGATACGACGAGCAGTACTTC
clone size: -; J gene: TRBJ2-5; D gene: -; V gene: TRBV7-2; CDR3 protein: CASSLSGFGETQYF; CDR3 DNA: TGTGCCAGCAGCTTAAGCGGGTTCGGAGAGACCCAGTACTTC
clone size: -; J gene: TRBJ1-2; D gene: -; V gene: TRBV5-5; CDR3 protein: CASTWTEVYGYTF; CDR3 DNA: TGTGCCAGCACCTGGACAGAAGTTTATGGCTACACCTTC
clone size: -; J gene: TRBJ2-5; D gene: TRBD2; V gene: TRBV19; CDR3 protein: CASSISGRSQETQYF; CDR3 DNA: TGTGCCAGTAGTATAAGCGGGAGGTCCCAAGAGACCCAGTACTTC
clone size: -; J gene: TRBJ1-2; D gene: TRBD1; V gene: TRBV7-9; CDR3 protein: CASSLGQGGDYGYTF; CDR3 DNA: TGTGCCAGCAGCTTAGGGCAGGGGGGTGACTATGGCTACACCTTC
clone size: -; J gene: TRBJ2-7; D gene: TRBD2; V gene: TRBV30; CDR3 protein: CAWRLLAGAYEQYF; CDR3 DNA: TGTGCCTGGAGGTTACTAGCGGGAGCCTACGAGCAGTACTTC
clone size: -; J gene: TRBJ2-2; D gene: TRBD1; V gene: TRBV14; CDR3 protein: CASSYELPEGATGELFF; CDR3 DNA: TGTGCCAGCAGCTACGAGCTACCAGAGGGGGCGACCGGGGAGCTGTTTTTT
clone size: -; J gene: TRBJ2-1; D gene: -; V gene: TRBV11-2; CDR3 protein: CASSLVPGFDEQFF; CDR3 DNA: TGTGCCAGCAGCTTAGTTCCGGGATTCGATGAGCAGTTCTTC
clone size: -; J gene: TRBJ1-4; D gene: TRBD1; V gene: TRBV27; CDR3 protein: CASSVRQGATNEKLFF; CDR3 DNA: TGTGCCAGCAGTGTCCGACAGGGAGCAACTAATGAAAAACTGTTTTTT
clone size: -; J gene: TRBJ2-2; D gene: TRBD2; V gene: TRBV19; CDR3 protein: CASQLAGVDTGELFF; CDR3 DNA: TGTGCCAGCCAACTAGCGGGAGTGGACACCGGGGAGCTGTTTTTT
clone size: few; J gene: TRBJ1-5; D gene: -; V gene: TRBV7-9; CDR3 protein: CASSPGADSNQPQHF; CDR3 DNA: TGTGCCAGCAGCCCCGGGGCAGATAGCAATCAGCCCCAGCATTTT
clone size: -; J gene: TRBJ1-3; D gene: -; V gene: TRBV9; CDR3 protein: CASPGGNTIYF; CDR3 DNA: TGTGCCAGCCCCGGGGGAAACACCATATATTTT
clone size: -; J gene: TRBJ2-7; D gene: TRBD1; V gene: TRBV5-5; CDR3 protein: CASSDPGQASYEQYF; CDR3 DNA: TGTGCCAGCAGCGACCCGGGACAGGCCTCCTACGAGCAGTACTTC
clone size: -; J gene: TRBJ2-1; D gene: TRBD2; V gene: TRBV18; CDR3 protein: CASVELAGVGEQFF; CDR3 DNA: TGTGCCAGCGTAGAACTAGCGGGAGTTGGTGAGCAGTTCTTC
clone size: -; J gene: TRBJ2-3; D gene: -; V gene: TRBV7-7; CDR3 protein: CASSLGPRVTDTQYF; CDR3 DNA: TGTGCCAGCAGCTTAGGTCCCCGGGTCACAGATACGCAGTATTTT
clone size: -; J gene: TRBJ1-1; D gene: -; V gene: TRBV6-8; CDR3 protein: CIKGGGQTEAFF; CDR3 DNA: TGTATAAAAGGTGGAGGGCAGACTGAAGCTTTCTTT
clone size: -; J gene: TRBJ2-2; D gene: -; V gene: TRBV7-9; CDR3 protein: CASSFREIGELFF; CDR3 DNA: TGTGCCAGCAGCTTCAGGGAAATCGGGGAGCTGTTTTTT
clone size: -; J gene: TRBJ2-2; D gene: TRBD2; V gene: TRBV4-1; CDR3 protein: CASSQDQLGEGLQRELFF; CDR3 DNA: TGCGCCAGCAGCCAAGATCAGTTGGGGGAGGGCCTACAGAGGGAGCTGTTTTTT
clone size: -; J gene: TRBJ1-1; D gene: -; V gene: TRBV25-1; CDR3 protein: CASSAQSPGHLNTEAFF; CDR3 DNA: TGTGCCAGCAGTGCTCAAAGCCCGGGACATCTGAACACTGAAGCTTTCTTT
clone size: -; J gene: TRBJ1-4; D gene: TRBD1; V gene: TRBV19; CDR3 protein: CASRPGQGTTNEKLFF; CDR3 DNA: TGTGCCAGTAGACCCGGACAGGGGACAACTAATGAAAAACTGTTTTTT
clone size: -; J gene: TRBJ2-7; D gene: -; V gene: TRBV5-1; CDR3 protein: CASSLVGLWEQYF; CDR3 DNA: TGCGCCAGCAGCTTGGTGGGGCTATGGGAGCAGTACTTC
clone size: -; J gene: TRBJ1-2; D gene: -; V gene: TRBV25-1; CDR3 protein: CASSLPGGFDGYTF; CDR3 DNA: TGTGCCAGCTCCTTACCGGGGGGGTTCGATGGCTACACCTTC
clone size: -; J gene: TRBJ2-5; D gene: TRBD1; V gene: TRBV4-3; CDR3 protein: CASSPRGLETQYF; CDR3 DNA: TGCGCCAGCAGCCCCAGGGGGCTCGAGACCCAGTACTTC
clone size: -; J gene: TRBJ2-7; D gene: -; V gene: TRBV7-7; CDR3 protein: CASSLAARDEQYF; CDR3 DNA: TGTGCTAGCAGCTTAGCCGCAAGGGACGAGCAGTACTTC
clone size: -; J gene: TRBJ2-5; D gene: TRBD2; V gene: TRBV9; CDR3 protein: CASSVAGLDLIRTQYF; CDR3 DNA: TGTGCCAGCAGCGTAGCCGGACTAGACTTGATCCGGACCCAGTACTTC
clone size: -; J gene: TRBJ1-5; D gene: TRBD1; V gene: TRBV19; CDR3 protein: CASRRQGLGNQPQHF; CDR3 DNA: TGTGCCAGTAGAAGACAGGGTTTAGGAAATCAGCCCCAGCATTTT
clone size: -; J gene: TRBJ1-4; D gene: TRBD1; V gene: TRBV19; CDR3 protein: CASSTNPGTATEKLFF; CDR3 DNA: TGTGCCAGTAGTACCAATCCCGGGACAGCTACAGAAAAACTGTTTTTT
clone size: -; J gene: TRBJ2-3; D gene: TRBD2; V gene: TRBV2; CDR3 protein: CASRYNPASGETDTQYF; CDR3 DNA: TGTGCCAGCAGATACAACCCGGCTAGCGGGGAGACAGATACGCAGTATTTT
clone size: few; J gene: TRBJ2-2; D gene: -; V gene: TRBV15; CDR3 protein: CATSFGVGELFF; CDR3 DNA: TGTGCCACCAGTTTCGGGGTCGGGGAGCTGTTTTTT
clone size: -; J gene: TRBJ1-2; D gene: -; V gene: TRBV5-8; CDR3 protein: CASSLQVTYGYTF; CDR3 DNA: TGTGCCAGCAGCTTACAGGTGACCTATGGCTACACCTTC
clone size: -; J gene: TRBJ1-3; D gene: -; V gene: TRBV6-1; CDR3 protein: CASSPGTGARVYF; CDR3 DNA: TGTGCCAGCAGTCCCGGGACGGGCGCTCGGGTTTATTTT
clone size: -; J gene: TRBJ2-5; D gene: -; V gene: TRBV30; CDR3 protein: CAWSVRVGETQYF; CDR3 DNA: TGTGCCTGGAGTGTACGGGTAGGGGAGACCCAGTACTTC
clone size: -; J gene: TRBJ2-7; D gene: -; V gene: TRBV6-5; CDR3 protein: CATKRVYNPPNEQYF; CDR3 DNA: TGTGCCACGAAGAGAGTCTACAACCCTCCTAACGAGCAGTACTTC
clone size: -; J gene: TRBJ2-6; D gene: TRBD1; V gene: TRBV9; CDR3 protein: CASSVTGGSPGANVLTF; CDR3 DNA: TGTGCCAGCAGCGTAACAGGGGGCTCTCCTGGGGCCAACGTCCTGACTTTC
clone size: -; J gene: TRBJ2-6; D gene: -; V gene: TRBV5-1; CDR3 protein: CASSLDRNSGANVLTF; CDR3 DNA: TGCGCCAGCAGCTTGGATCGGAACTCTGGGGCCAACGTCCTGACTTTC
clone size: once; J gene: TRBJ1-4; D gene: TRBD1; V gene: TRBV29-1; CDR3 protein: CSVGGGQGEKLFF; CDR3 DNA: TGCAGCGTTGGGGGAGGACAGGGTGAAAAACTGTTTTTT
clone size: -; J gene: TRBJ1-4; D gene: TRBD1; V gene: TRBV14; CDR3 protein: CASSPTGWANEKLFF; CDR3 DNA: TGTGCCAGCAGCCCGACAGGGTGGGCTAATGAAAAACTGTTTTTT
clone size: -; J gene: TRBJ2-3; D gene: -; V gene: TRBV28; CDR3 protein: CASSSPGDLGTDTQYF; CDR3 DNA: TGTGCCAGCAGTAGCCCGGGAGATCTTGGCACAGATACGCAGTATTTT
clone size: -; J gene: TRBJ2-5; D gene: -; V gene: TRBV28; CDR3 protein: CASRTAETQYF; CDR3 DNA: TGTGCCAGCAGGACGGCGGAGACCCAGTACTTC
clone size: -; J gene: TRBJ2-7; D gene: -; V gene: TRBV7-8; CDR3 protein: CASSFWGNPYEQYF; CDR3 DNA: TGTGCCAGCAGCTTCTGGGGGAATCCCTACGAGCAGTACTTC
clone size: few; J gene: TRBJ1-1; D gene: TRBD1; V gene: TRBV5-4; CDR3 protein: CASSLAGSQGMNTEAFF; CDR3 DNA: TGTGCCAGCAGCTTGGCCGGTTCACAGGGGATGAACACTGAAGCTTTCTTT